One T cell receptor (beta chain) is described in this entry. This clonotype showed up many times. The antigen this receptor binds is unknown. The input lacks base qualities; no much larger clone sits a single base away. In the ophthalmopathy patients, disease was moderately to severely active, with a Clinical Activity Score of 3 or more, a NOSPECS grade of 4 or more, and a duration of less than 3 months. Any patient with an uncontrolled infection, another autoimmune disease, pregnancy or lactation was excluded. Diagnoses were based on clinical symptoms, serum thyroxine and TRAb, thyroid ultrasound and orbital computed tomography. PBMCs were separated from roughly 10 ml of fresh peripheral blood using Ficoll-Paque density gradient centrifugation. Total RNA was extracted with Trizol reagent, and quality was checked on an Agilent 2100 Bioanalyzer. The TCR beta CDR3 regions were amplified from the RNA transcripts. For the first round of RT-PCR on the TCR CDR3, the HTBI primer set was used together with the Qiagen OneStep RT-PCR kit. Libraries were constructed in a second round of multiplex PCR, after which size selection and purification were performed. The libraries were sequenced on an Illumina HiSeq2000 using paired-end 100 bp reads. As for how the authors treated the data: Raw data were processed with SOAPnuke, discarding reads with adapters, uncalled bases, mean Phred below 15, or no exact constant-primer or identifier match. COPE v1.2.5 was used to merge high-quality paired reads, and clonotypes were defined as unique nucleotide sequences. MiTCR v1.1 was used to align clonotypes to the IMGT TRBV, TRBD and TRBJ reference segments. Only V-J combinations with frequency above 0.0001, covering 99% to 99.2% of repertoires, were analysed. A TCS score was defined as the ratio between F50 (clonal expansion) and ExV (chaos), using BLOSUM62-based TCRdist between CDR3 peptides within each V-J. Welch's t-statistics and random forest reduced some 510 V-J features to 13, which were used in a naive Bayes classifier (R e1071). In TCRdb, the public reads were trimmed at Q25 with fastp and aligned with MiXCR, with productive beta chains retained. A single entry per CDR3 protein holds the most common genes and DNA from its merged rows. These V and J calls originate from TCRdb's pipeline instead of the authors' own analysis. Recorded for this sample are about 520,000 distinct CDR3 sequences; 24% of them occurred a single time. About 11% of the sample lies in the top ten.

The data stem from a study of T cells in Graves' hyperthyroidism and ophthalmopathy (dated by TCRdb to the late 2010s). The study in broad terms: Peripheral blood was sampled at the time of initial diagnosis, prior to any treatment. The study also compared thyroid tissue and blood T-cell repertoires from 5 to 7 Graves' hyperthyroidism patients. Whether ophthalmopathy could be predicted prospectively was tested in an independent validation cohort made up of about 20 hyperthyroidism patients plus 17 patients who later progressed to ophthalmopathy. Once sampling was done, hyperthyroidism patients were given methimazole at a starting dose of 30 mg daily, whereas ophthalmopathy patients were given high-dose intravenous methylprednisolone. The 100 or so discovery patients were randomly divided into training and test sets at a 7:3 ratio. According to the paper, TCR Vbeta CDR3 sequencing was carried out on some 130 peripheral blood samples, which came from 40 to 45 ophthalmopathy, around 75 hyperthyroidism and roughly 17 progressor patients. To identify distinguishing TCR V-J signatures, a discovery cohort of roughly 100 patients was used, comprising 40 to 45 with Graves' ophthalmopathy and 57 with stable Graves' hyperthyroidism.

What the work shows at the level of the full study, not this receptor alone: Sample size was not statistically predetermined, and blinding of investigators to group allocation was not performed. Most expanded thyroid clonotypes (frequency above 0.001) were also found in blood, which suggests that blood repertoires may mirror thyroid immune responses. A model built on a 13 V-J signature distinguished ophthalmopathy from stable hyperthyroidism, reaching 85% to 90% sensitivity and about 81% specificity in cross-validation and 80%/75% in testing. In validation, the model predicted progression to ophthalmopathy a median of roughly 6.2 months before onset, with about 67% sensitivity and nearly 75% specificity.

The CDR3, cysteine through phenylalanine, is 12 amino acids long. Here the CDR3 DNA is all that survives: 36 bases in frame from base 1. Trimming at the junction amounts to 6 bases on V and 1 base on J, and the germline ends lie 6 bases apart. The germline V gene provides CDR1 MDHEN and CDR2 SYDVKM. This receptor was identified in a woman aged 30 to 39 with Graves' ophthalmopathy. Sequencing was performed on blood. The chain was built from TRBV28 and TRBJ2-5; the D gene lacks a confident call. The bases read TGTGCCAGCAGCGAAGTCCAAGAGACCCAGTACTTC. It translates to CASSEVQETQYF.